Below, 26 T cell receptor beta chains from the same sample are listed, as sequenced in a study of blood T cell repertoires in COVID-19. The assay was immunoSEQ multiplex PCR, and TCRdb's table has in-frame clones only and misses some. The sample comprises approximately 300,000 clones, more than 70% of which are singletons, and roughly 6.7% rests with the top ten. Specimen: peripheral blood. These receptors all stem from a man between 18 and 29 years old who had recovered from COVID-19.

The genes are TRBV12-3 or TRBV12-4 and TRBJ1-5; 9 bases align to TRBD1. The CDR3 runs to 13 residues. V trimming: 7 bases; J trimming: 4 bases; junction bases outside the gene matches: 2. The CDR3 spells CASTGTGNQPQHF. The CDR3 DNA reads as TGTGCCAGCACTGGGACAGGGAATCAGCCCCAGCATTTT.

The J gene is TRBJ1-1, the V gene TRBV4-3; D possibly corresponds to TRBD1 (6 bases). Germline V CDR1 and CDR2: LGHNA, YSLEER. V shed 3 bases and J shed 1 base, with 12 bases lying between them. CDR3 length: 15 amino acids. Here the CDR3 DNA reads TGCGCCAGCAGCCAGAAGGGGGTCGCGAACACTGAAGCTTTCTTT. Translating it yields CASSQKGVANTEAFF.

The gene calls are TRBV27 and TRBJ2-7; D is uncertain. The CDR3 contains 13 residues. Deletions cut 6 bases from V and 2 bases from J, with 11 bases between. Germline values: CDR1 MNHEY, CDR2 SMNVEV (reference sequence). Written as DNA, the CDR3 is TGTGCCAGCAGCCTTACTCCCACCTACGAGCAGTACTTC. It codes for CASSLTPTYEQYF.

The J gene is TRBJ2-5, the V gene TRBV7-9; D is possibly TRBD1 (6 bases). Germline V gene data show CDR1 as SEHNR and CDR2 as FQNEAQ (reference sequence). V lost 5 bases to trimming and J lost 2 bases, with 12 bases between them. This CDR3 comprises 14 residues. The CDR3: CASSIRDNQETQYF. Written as DNA, the CDR3 is TGTGCCAGCAGCATAAGGGACAATCAAGAGACCCAGTACTTC.

The chain combines TRBV7-2 with TRBJ2-1, with a tentative D call TRBD2 (6 bases). CDR1 is SGHTA and CDR2 is FQGNSA in the germline V gene. The CDR3 has 12 residues. Trimming removed 2 bases from V and 13 bases from J, with 12 bases in between. CDR3 loop: CASSLYGSNQFF. In DNA form, the CDR3 reads TGTGCCAGCAGCTTATACGGGAGTAATCAGTTCTTC.

The V gene is TRBV10-2, the J gene TRBJ2-3, with 9 bases lining up with TRBD2. Germline CDR1 and CDR2: WSHSY and SAAADI. CDR3 length: 13 residues. Trimming cost V 6 bases and J 6 bases; bases outside gene matches: 4. DNA for the CDR3: TGCGCCAGCAGGACTAGCGGCAGGGATACGCAGTATTTT. Its protein product is CASRTSGRDTQYF.

The rearrangement uses TRBV9 and TRBJ2-5, with D possibly being TRBD2 (6 bases). Germline loops: CDR1 SGDLS, CDR2 YYNGEE. The CDR3 runs 14 residues. Trimming removed 0 bases from V and 2 bases from J, with 8 bases in between. The CDR3 DNA reads as TGTGCCAGCAGCGTAGTGGGGGGACAAGAGACCCAGTACTTC. Translated, it gives CASSVVGGQETQYF.

The chain has TRBV7-9 and TRBJ2-1; 7 bases line up with TRBD1. The V gene's germline CDR1 is SEHNR and CDR2 FQNEAQ (reference sequence). Unmatched junction bases numbered 9, after V lost 4 bases and J lost 15 bases. The CDR3 spans 12 residues. The CDR3 DNA reads as TGTGCCAGCAGCTCCGGACAGGCCCGGGGGTTCTTC. Its translation: CASSSGQARGFF.

The CDR3 coding sequence is TGTGCCAGCAGCCCGTCGGGGGCTGGGGCCAACGTCCTGACTTTC. Its translation: CASSPSGAGANVLTF. The gene calls are TRBV3-1 (or the pseudogene TRBV3-2) and TRBJ2-6, with D perhaps TRBD2 (6 bases). Trimming took 4 bases from V and 2 from J, leaving 9 bases between them. This CDR3 contains 15 residues. The germline CDR1 and CDR2 sequences are LGHDT and YNNKEL (reference sequence).

The chain carries TRBV10-2 and TRBJ2-7; the D gene is possibly TRBD1 (6 bases). Trimming cost V 4 bases and J 4 bases, with 8 bases left between them. The germline V gene encodes CDR1 WSHSY and CDR2 SAAADI. The CDR3 consists of 12 residues. Written as DNA, the CDR3 is TGCGCCAGCAGTGGCAGGGGTTACGAGCAGTACTTC. This gives the protein CASSGRGYEQYF.

Comments on this clone: The sample carries other DNA sequences with the same CDR3. The chain links TRBV4-1 to TRBJ2-7; 9 positions agree with TRBD1. In germline, CDR1 is MGHRA, CDR2 YSYEKL. V shed 0 bases and J 4 bases; nucleotides not matched to a gene: 4. This CDR3 region has 15 residues. The CDR3 DNA reads as TGCGCCAGCAGCCAAGAACCGGGACAGGGATACGAGCAGTACTTC. Its protein is CASSQEPGQGYEQYF.

This clone was seen a few times. The chain carries TRBV13 and TRBJ2-2, with D tentatively TRBD1 (5 bases). The germline V gene has CDR1 PRHDT and CDR2 FYEKMQ (reference sequence). Trimming stripped 5 bases from V and 7 bases from J, with 14 bases between. The CDR3 is 14 residues long. DNA for the CDR3: TGTGCCAGCAGCATTGACAGACGAATCGGGGAGCTGTTTTTT. The encoded protein is CASSIDRRIGELFF.

The rearrangement joins TRBV19 to TRBJ2-7; TRBD1 matches at 8 bases. V lost 5 bases and J lost 2; bases outside the gene matches: 8. This CDR3 has 15 residues. Per the germline V gene, CDR1 is LNHDA and CDR2 is SQIVND (reference sequence). The CDR3 nucleotides are TGTGCCAGTAGTGGGCTGGCGGACAGGGCCTACGAGCAGTACTTC. This codes for CASSGLADRAYEQYF.

The chain couples TRBV4-1 to TRBJ1-2; a possible D gene is TRBD1 (6 bases). There are 15 residues in the CDR3. Germline V lookup: CDR1 MGHRA, CDR2 YSYEKL. Trimming stripped 4 bases from V and 0 bases from J, with 12 bases between. Here the CDR3 reads CASSLRTDANYGYTF. The CDR3 nucleotides are TGCGCCAGCAGCCTCCGGACAGACGCTAACTATGGCTACACCTTC.

V is TRBV3-1 (or the pseudogene TRBV3-2) and J is TRBJ2-7; tentative D call: TRBD2 (5 bases). This CDR3 has 17 amino acids. CDR1 and CDR2 (germline): LGHDT, YNNKEL (reference sequence). V lost 5 bases and J lost 1, with 21 bases in between. CDR3 amino acids: CASSKRPRAANSYEQYF. CDR3 nucleotide sequence: TGTGCCAGCAGCAAGCGGCCACGGGCAGCGAATTCCTACGAGCAGTACTTC.

The chain couples TRBV3-1 (or the pseudogene TRBV3-2) to TRBJ2-3, with D perhaps matching TRBD2 (6 bases). V was shortened by 3 bases and J by 5 bases, with 9 bases between the two germline ends. In germline, CDR1 is LGHDT, CDR2 YNNKEL (reference sequence). CDR3 length: 13 residues. The CDR3 bases are TGTGCCAGCAGCCACCACGGGGGAGATACGCAGTATTTT. It is translated as CASSHHGGDTQYF.

V is TRBV12-3 or TRBV12-4 and J is TRBJ1-1; D unresolved. The CDR3 totals 13 residues. The V end lost 8 bases, the J end lost 3 bases, and 13 bases lay between the germline ends. CDR3 bases: TGTGCCAGCTTAAGGTTCGGAGACACTGAAGCTTTCTTT. As protein: CASLRFGDTEAFF.

This sequence joins TRBV25-1 and TRBJ1-1, with D possibly being TRBD1 (5 bases). This CDR3 has 15 residues. The ends were cut back, 3 bases at V and 1 base at J, with 12 bases in the middle. The germline CDR1 and CDR2 sequences are MGHDK and SYGVNS. The CDR3 DNA reads as TGTGCCAGCAGTGATCCGGGACTTTCGAACACTGAAGCTTTCTTT. Translating gives CASSDPGLSNTEAFF.

The rearrangement joins TRBV18 to TRBJ1-2; no firm D call. Germline CDR1 reads KGHSH; CDR2 reads LQKENI. The CDR3 runs to 12 residues. With 4 bases removed from V and 5 bases from J, the gap between germline ends came to 8 bases. This chain's CDR3 is CASSLRLYGYTF. CDR3 nucleotide sequence: TGTGCCAGCTCACTAAGACTGTATGGCTACACCTTC.

V gene TRBV5-3 combines with J gene TRBJ2-7; a weak D match, TRBD2 (5 bases). TRBV5-3 is annotated as an ORF whose role is uncertain. The CDR3 sequence is 14 residues long. The ends were cut back, 0 bases at V and 2 bases at J, with 9 bases in the middle. The DNA of the CDR3 is TGTGCCAGAAGCTTGGCTCCGGGGACCTACGAGCAGTACTTC. Translation: CARSLAPGTYEQYF.

The V call is TRBV9, the J call TRBJ2-3; 9 bases agree with TRBD2. The V gene end was trimmed by 2 bases and the J gene end by 5 bases; junction bases not matched to a gene: 9. Germline values: CDR1 SGDLS, CDR2 YYNGEE. The CDR3 runs 16 residues. The CDR3 here is CASSVSGLAGRDTQYF. CDR3 sequence (DNA): TGTGCCAGCAGCGTTTCAGGTCTAGCGGGGAGAGATACGCAGTATTTT.

The rearrangement uses TRBV7-2 and TRBJ1-1; D gene uncertain. The CDR3 consists of 14 residues. The ends were cut back, 4 bases at V and 4 bases at J, with 13 bases in the middle. Per germline, CDR1 SGHTA and CDR2 FQGNSA. The CDR3 reads CASSSRPGSTEAFF. As DNA, the CDR3 is TGTGCCAGCAGCTCCCGACCGGGGAGCACTGAAGCTTTCTTT.

This chain joins TRBV7-9 and TRBJ1-1; D unclear. The CDR3 is 14 residues long. The germline V gene has CDR1 SEHNR and CDR2 FQNEAQ (reference sequence). The V end was cut by 5 bases, the J end by 4 bases, with 14 bases between. CDR3 region: CASSRIIRSTEAFF. The CDR3 DNA reads TGTGCCAGCAGCCGGATTATTCGGAGCACTGAAGCTTTCTTT.

The chain employs TRBV2 and TRBJ2-1; TRBD2 matches 8 bases. Germline CDR1 and CDR2: SNHLY and FYNNEI. The CDR3 contains 12 residues. The chain's CDR3 is CVGSGAYNEQFF. Here the CDR3 DNA reads TGTGTCGGTAGCGGGGCCTACAATGAGCAGTTCTTC.

The sample holds a few counts of this clone. The chain carries TRBV7-9 and TRBJ2-7; the match to TRBD1 covers 12 bases. The J segment lost 5 bases and the V segment lost 4 bases, leaving 6 bases of the junction unmatched. Germline CDR1 is SEHNR and CDR2 is FQNEAQ (reference sequence). The CDR3 runs 15 residues. Written as DNA, the CDR3 is TGTGCCAGCAGCTCCTCCGGGACAGGGGGCCACGAGCAGTACTTC. Residues: CASSSSGTGGHEQYF.

The gene calls are TRBV4-3 and TRBJ2-1; TRBD2 matches 12 bases. The CDR3 totals 16 residues. The ends lost 0 bases at V and 4 bases at J; junction bases unmatched: 1. CDR1 is LGHNA, CDR2 YSLEER, per germline. CDR3 loop: CASSQETSGGYNEQFF. DNA of the CDR3: TGCGCCAGCAGCCAAGAGACTAGCGGGGGTTACAATGAGCAGTTCTTC.